This T cell receptor beta chain was obtained from a study of cytomegalovirus exposure and HLA in healthy donors. General study findings and limits: Rare sequences made up most TCRs, while some public TCRs were found in many donors. TCR beta V- and J-gene trimming, according to a later analysis, was linked to a missense DCLRE1C variant. A likely sequencing artifact accounted for one observed cluster of highly shared sequence variants.

The CDR3 is 17 amino acids. From germline, CDR1 is SGHRS and CDR2 YFSETQ. V was clipped by 2 bases and J by 0 bases; unmatched bases: 6. The count of this clone is one. Its matching antigen is unknown. The PCR used 60 Vbeta and 13 Jbeta primers. Data came from immunoSEQ multiplex PCR; TCRdb stores just in-frame clones and leaves some out. The table shows some 140,000 clones, with around four fifths occurring only once. Though nominally healthy at sampling, donors likely had unrecorded immune exposures. This chain links TRBV5-1 with TRBJ1-4; 8 bases align to TRBD1. The source is a man aged 25 to 40 in good health. What was sequenced was PBMCs. The CDR3 loop is CASSFRTGKATNEKLFF. In nucleotides, the CDR3 is TGCGCCAGCAGCTTTCGGACAGGGAAAGCAACTAATGAAAAACTGTTTTTT.